These 5 T cell receptor beta chains originate from one sample sequenced in a study of blood T cell repertoires in COVID-19. The method was immunoSEQ multiplex PCR; TCRdb's version includes in-frame clones alone and lacks a portion of them. The sample holds over 200,000 clones, around 90% seen once. The material sequenced was peripheral blood. The source of these receptors is a man aged 25 to 40 with COVID-19, enrolled during active disease.

The gene calls are TRBV4-3 and TRBJ1-2, with TRBD1 matching over 10 bases. With 2 bases clipped from V and 2 bases from J, the junction kept 2 bases outside the gene matches. CDR1 LGHNA and CDR2 YSLEER come from the germline V gene. This CDR3 is 15 amino acids long. As DNA, the CDR3 is TGCGCCAGCAGCCAACCGGGACAGGGGAACTATGGCTACACCTTC. It translates to CASSQPGQGNYGYTF.

The chain combines TRBV28 with TRBJ1-5, with a tentative D call TRBD1 (5 bases). Germline V gene data show CDR1 as MDHEN and CDR2 as SYDVKM. The CDR3 consists of 15 residues. Deletions cut 7 bases from V and 4 bases from J, with 17 bases between. The CDR3 is CASTFIYRTNQPQHF. CDR3 nucleotides: TGTGCCAGCACCTTCATCTACAGGACAAATCAGCCCCAGCATTTT.

This sequence joins TRBV11-2 and TRBJ2-1; 7 positions match TRBD2. V dropped 8 bases and J dropped 7; count of bases not matched to a gene: 11. The length of the CDR3 is 14 residues. Germline V gene lookup returns CDR1 SGHAT and CDR2 FQNNGV. CDR3 DNA: TGTGCCAGCCTTTCATGGGAGGGCCGAAATGAGCAGTTCTTC. Amino acids: CASLSWEGRNEQFF.

V usage is TRBV9 and J usage is TRBJ1-2, with 8 nucleotides matching TRBD1. With 0 bases clipped from V and 8 bases from J, the junction kept 9 bases outside the gene matches. The CDR3 has 15 amino acids. The germline V gene has CDR1 SGDLS and CDR2 YYNGEE. DNA of the CDR3: TGTGCCAGCAGCGTAGGTGCGACAGGGGTTCGGGGCTACACCTTC. Protein: CASSVGATGVRGYTF. Combining the CDR3 with reference TRBV9 and TRBJ1-2 gives the whole variable domain DSGVTQTPKHLITATGQRVTLRCSPRSGDLSVYWYQQSLDQGLQFLIQYYNGEERAKGNILERFSAQQFPDLHSELNLSSLELGDSALYFCASSVGATGVRGYTFGSGTRLTVV.

The chain joins TRBV5-6 to TRBJ2-7, with D hard to call. Germline V lookup: CDR1 SGHDT, CDR2 YYEEEE. V dropped 4 bases and J dropped 5 bases, with 10 bases sitting between them. The CDR3 contains 12 residues. This CDR3 is CASSPLSDEQYF. The CDR3 region has the DNA TGTGCCAGCAGCCCCCTCAGCGACGAGCAGTACTTC.